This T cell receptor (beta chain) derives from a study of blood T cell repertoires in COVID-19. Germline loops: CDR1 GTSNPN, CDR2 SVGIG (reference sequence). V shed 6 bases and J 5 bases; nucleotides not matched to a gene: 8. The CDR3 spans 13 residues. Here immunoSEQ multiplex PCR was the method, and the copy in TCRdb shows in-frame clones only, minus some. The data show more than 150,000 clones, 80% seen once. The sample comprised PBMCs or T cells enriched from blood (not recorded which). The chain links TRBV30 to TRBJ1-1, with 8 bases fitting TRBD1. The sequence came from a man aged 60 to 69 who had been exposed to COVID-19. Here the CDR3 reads CACRYDRGTEAFF. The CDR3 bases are TGTGCCTGCCGTTATGACAGGGGAACTGAAGCTTTCTTT.